This T cell receptor (beta chain) was obtained from a study of blood T cell repertoires in COVID-19. Data came from immunoSEQ multiplex PCR; TCRdb stores just in-frame clones and leaves some out. This sample has tens of thousands of clones; around nine tenths occur once, and the top ten carry 5.8%. The CDR3 contains 15 residues. V lost 3 bases, J lost 7 bases, and 12 bases stayed unmatched. The source is a human donor in a cohort sampled during active COVID-19. This chain connects TRBV23-1 to TRBJ2-7, with TRBD1 identical over 7 bases. TRBV23-1 is designated an ORF whose function remains uncertain. The sequenced sample was peripheral blood. The CDR3 DNA reads TGCGCCAGCAGTCATGGGGACAGTCCTCTTCGGGAGCAGTACTTC. As protein: CASSHGDSPLREQYF.